Listed below are T cell receptor beta chains from one sample, sequenced in a study of T cell repertoires in cytomegalovirus infection. Using its own MiXCR run on the reads, TCRdb lists one record per CDR3 protein. The data show around 490,000 distinct CDR3 sequences, with roughly 29% seen just once and 13% held by the top ten. The source material was PBMCs. The receptor source for this set is a human donor in good health (CMV status not recorded). Some clones in this sample may be carry-over from other donors' samples. CDR3s include the opening cysteine and the closing phenylalanine or tryptophan. The D gene is left open where the match is weak. For some rows the clone size is stated as once, few or many, or as a class when expanded; others skip it.

V gene: TRBV19; CDR3 length: 15; D gene: TRBD2; J gene: TRBJ2-7; clone size: few; CDR3 protein: CASSHAREVYYEQYF; CDR3 DNA: TGTGCCAGTAGCCACGCGCGGGAGGTCTACTACGAGCAGTACTTC
V gene: TRBV7-2; CDR3 length: 15; D gene: TRBD1; J gene: TRBJ1-6; clone size: few; CDR3 protein: CASSPDRGRNSPLHF; CDR3 DNA: TGTGCCAGCAGCCCCGACAGGGGGCGGAATTCACCCCTCCACTTT
V gene: TRBV7-2; CDR3 length: 15; D gene: TRBD2; J gene: TRBJ2-1; clone size: .; CDR3 protein: CASSLESSGRNEQFF; CDR3 DNA: TGTGCCAGCAGCTTAGAATCGAGCGGGAGAAATGAGCAGTTCTTC
V gene: TRBV29-1; CDR3 length: 15; D gene: TRBD1; J gene: TRBJ1-2; clone size: few; CDR3 protein: CSAGTGAPQPYGYTF; CDR3 DNA: TGCAGCGCCGGGACAGGGGCCCCTCAACCCTATGGCTACACCTTC
V gene: TRBV7-9; CDR3 length: 20; D gene: TRBD2; J gene: TRBJ2-5; clone size: .; CDR3 protein: CASSLFGVGTSGSEEETQYF; CDR3 DNA: TGTGCCAGCAGCCTGTTCGGGGTAGGGACTAGCGGATCTGAGGAAGAGACCCAGTACTTC
V gene: TRBV27; CDR3 length: 16; D gene: TRBD1; J gene: TRBJ2-1; clone size: .; CDR3 protein: CASSLYRDRGYNEQFF; CDR3 DNA: TGTGCCAGCAGTTTATACCGGGACAGGGGTTACAATGAGCAGTTCTTC
V gene: TRBV5-1; CDR3 length: 18; D gene: TRBD1; J gene: TRBJ2-6; clone size: .; CDR3 protein: CASRPPGQGSSGANVLTF; CDR3 DNA: TGCGCCAGCAGGCCGCCGGGACAGGGGTCTTCCGGGGCCAACGTCCTGACTTTC
V gene: TRBV4-2; CDR3 length: 16; D gene: TRBD1; J gene: TRBJ1-5; clone size: .; CDR3 protein: CASSQAGTGLNQPQHF; CDR3 DNA: TGTGCCAGCAGCCAGGCCGGGACAGGACTTAATCAGCCCCAGCATTTT
V gene: TRBV6-6; CDR3 length: 14; D gene: .; J gene: TRBJ1-5; clone size: .; CDR3 protein: CASSRVLSNQPQHF; CDR3 DNA: TGTGCCAGCAGCCGTGTCCTGAGCAATCAGCCCCAGCATTTT
V gene: TRBV6-2/TRBV6-3; CDR3 length: 15; D gene: .; J gene: TRBJ2-1; clone size: few; CDR3 protein: CASRRGGTLYNEQFF; CDR3 DNA: TGTGCCAGCAGGAGGGGGGGGACTCTCTACAATGAGCAGTTCTTC
V gene: TRBV5-6; CDR3 length: 15; D gene: TRBD1; J gene: TRBJ2-7; clone size: .; CDR3 protein: CASSFLTRDRPFQYF; CDR3 DNA: TGTGCCAGCAGTTTCCTCACACGGGACAGGCCATTCCAGTACTTC
V gene: TRBV28; CDR3 length: 14; D gene: .; J gene: TRBJ1-5; clone size: .; CDR3 protein: CASRGRLLESTRHF; CDR3 DNA: TGTGCCAGCAGGGGCAGGTTGTTAGAGAGCACCCGGCATTTT
V gene: TRBV28; CDR3 length: 13; D gene: .; J gene: TRBJ2-7; clone size: few; CDR3 protein: CASMKGHSYEQYF; CDR3 DNA: TGTGCCAGCATGAAGGGGCATTCCTACGAGCAGTACTTC
V gene: TRBV12-3/TRBV12-4; CDR3 length: 13; D gene: .; J gene: TRBJ1-1; clone size: .; CDR3 protein: CAILGESNTEAFF; CDR3 DNA: TGTGCCATCTTAGGGGAATCGAACACTGAAGCTTTCTTT
V gene: TRBV7-2; CDR3 length: 14; D gene: .; J gene: TRBJ2-3; clone size: .; CDR3 protein: CASSFGTLTDTQYF; CDR3 DNA: TGTGCCAGCAGCTTCGGGACTCTCACAGATACGCAGTATTTT
V gene: TRBV7-2; CDR3 length: 16; D gene: TRBD2; J gene: TRBJ2-2; clone size: many; CDR3 protein: CASSLRTSGSTGELFF; CDR3 DNA: TGTGCCAGCAGCCTACGGACTAGCGGGAGTACCGGGGAGCTGTTTTTT
V gene: TRBV12-3/TRBV12-4; CDR3 length: 15; D gene: TRBD2; J gene: TRBJ2-5; clone size: many; CDR3 protein: CASSTSGSRQETQYF; CDR3 DNA: TGTGCCAGCAGTACTAGCGGGAGTCGGCAAGAGACCCAGTACTTC